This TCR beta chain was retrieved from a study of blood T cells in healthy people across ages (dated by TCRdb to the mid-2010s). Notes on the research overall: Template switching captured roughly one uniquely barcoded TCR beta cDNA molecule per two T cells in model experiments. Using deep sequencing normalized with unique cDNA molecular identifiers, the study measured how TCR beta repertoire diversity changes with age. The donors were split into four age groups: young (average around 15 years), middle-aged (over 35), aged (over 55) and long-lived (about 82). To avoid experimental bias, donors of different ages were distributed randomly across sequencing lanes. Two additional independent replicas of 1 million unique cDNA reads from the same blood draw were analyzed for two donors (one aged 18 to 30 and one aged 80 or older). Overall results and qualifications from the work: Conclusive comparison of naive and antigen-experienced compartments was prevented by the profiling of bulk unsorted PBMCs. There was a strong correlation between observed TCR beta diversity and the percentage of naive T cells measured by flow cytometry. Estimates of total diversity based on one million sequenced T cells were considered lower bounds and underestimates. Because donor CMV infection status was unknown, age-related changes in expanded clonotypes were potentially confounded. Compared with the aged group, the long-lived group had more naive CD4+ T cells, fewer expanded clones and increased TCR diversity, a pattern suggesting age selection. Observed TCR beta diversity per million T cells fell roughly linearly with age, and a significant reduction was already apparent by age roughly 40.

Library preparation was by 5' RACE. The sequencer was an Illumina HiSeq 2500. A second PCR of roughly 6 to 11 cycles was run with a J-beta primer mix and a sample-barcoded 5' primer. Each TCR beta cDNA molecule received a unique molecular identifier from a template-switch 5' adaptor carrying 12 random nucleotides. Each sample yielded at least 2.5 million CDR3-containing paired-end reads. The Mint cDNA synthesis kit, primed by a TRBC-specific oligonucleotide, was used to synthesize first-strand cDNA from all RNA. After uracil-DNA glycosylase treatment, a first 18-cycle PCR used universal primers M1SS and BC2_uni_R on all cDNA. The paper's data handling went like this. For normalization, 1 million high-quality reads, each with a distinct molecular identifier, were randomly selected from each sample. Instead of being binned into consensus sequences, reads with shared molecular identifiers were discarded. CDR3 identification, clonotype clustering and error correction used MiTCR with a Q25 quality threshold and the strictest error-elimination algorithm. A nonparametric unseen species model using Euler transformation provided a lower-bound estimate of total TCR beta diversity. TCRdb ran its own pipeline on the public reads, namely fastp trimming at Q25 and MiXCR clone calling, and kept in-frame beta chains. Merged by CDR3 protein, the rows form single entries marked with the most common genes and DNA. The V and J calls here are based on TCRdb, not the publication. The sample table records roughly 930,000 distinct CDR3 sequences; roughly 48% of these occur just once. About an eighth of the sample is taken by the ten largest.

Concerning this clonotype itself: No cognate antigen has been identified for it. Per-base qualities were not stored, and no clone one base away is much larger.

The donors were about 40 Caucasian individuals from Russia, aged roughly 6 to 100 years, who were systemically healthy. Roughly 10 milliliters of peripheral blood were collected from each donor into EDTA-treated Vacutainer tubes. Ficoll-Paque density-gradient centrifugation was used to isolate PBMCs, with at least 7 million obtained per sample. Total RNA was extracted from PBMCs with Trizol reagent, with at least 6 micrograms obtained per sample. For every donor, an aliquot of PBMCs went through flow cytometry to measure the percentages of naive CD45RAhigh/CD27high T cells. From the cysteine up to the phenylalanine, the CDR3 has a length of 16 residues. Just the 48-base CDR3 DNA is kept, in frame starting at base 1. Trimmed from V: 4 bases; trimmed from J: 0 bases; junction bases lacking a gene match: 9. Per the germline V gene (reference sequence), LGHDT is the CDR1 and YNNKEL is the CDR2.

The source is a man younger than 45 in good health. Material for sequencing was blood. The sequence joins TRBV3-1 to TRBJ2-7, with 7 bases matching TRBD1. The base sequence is TGTGCCAGCAGCCGCTGGGACAGCGCCCTCTCCTACGAGCAGTACTTC. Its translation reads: CASSRWDSALSYEQYF.